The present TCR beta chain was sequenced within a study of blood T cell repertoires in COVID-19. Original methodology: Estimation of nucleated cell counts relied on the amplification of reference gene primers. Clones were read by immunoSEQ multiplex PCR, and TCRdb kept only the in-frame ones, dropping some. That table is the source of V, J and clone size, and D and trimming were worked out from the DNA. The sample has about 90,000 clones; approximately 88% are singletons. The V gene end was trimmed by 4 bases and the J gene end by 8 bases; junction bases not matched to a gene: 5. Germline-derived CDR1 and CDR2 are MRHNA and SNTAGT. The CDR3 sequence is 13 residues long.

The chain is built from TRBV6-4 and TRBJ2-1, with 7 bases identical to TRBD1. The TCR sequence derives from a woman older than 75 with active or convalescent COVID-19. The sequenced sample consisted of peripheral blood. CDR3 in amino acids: CASSVSRGYEQFF. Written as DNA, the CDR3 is TGTGCCAGCAGTGTTTCCAGGGGGTATGAGCAGTTCTTC.